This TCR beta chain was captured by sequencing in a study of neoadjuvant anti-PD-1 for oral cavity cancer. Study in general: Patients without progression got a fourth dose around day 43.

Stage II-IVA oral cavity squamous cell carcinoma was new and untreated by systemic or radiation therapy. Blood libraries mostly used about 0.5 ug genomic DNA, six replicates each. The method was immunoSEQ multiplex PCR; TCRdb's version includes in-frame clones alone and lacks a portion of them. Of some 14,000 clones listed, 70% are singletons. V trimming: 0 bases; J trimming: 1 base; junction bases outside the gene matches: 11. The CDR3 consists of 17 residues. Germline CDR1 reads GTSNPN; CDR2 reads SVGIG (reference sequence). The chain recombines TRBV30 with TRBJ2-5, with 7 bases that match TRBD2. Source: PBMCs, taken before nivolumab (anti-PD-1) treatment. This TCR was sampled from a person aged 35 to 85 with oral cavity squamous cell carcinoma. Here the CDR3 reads CAWSVLRAGTLQETQYF. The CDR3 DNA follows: TGTGCCTGGAGTGTTCTACGAGCGGGGACCCTCCAAGAGACCCAGTACTTC.